This TCR beta chain stems from a study of control samples from healthy donors and cancer patients. This clone has more than one count but fewer than ten. This CDR3 is 11 amino acids long. V was pared by 7 bases and J by 6 bases, with 5 bases of the junction left unmatched. The germline gives CDR1 SQVTM, CDR2 ANQGSEA. TCRdb's table, derived via immunoSEQ multiplex PCR, lists solely in-frame clones and lacks some. The sample consists of fewer than 200,000 clones, about 94% of them appearing once. The sequence was collected from a woman aged 60-75 years in good health. The sequencing sample was made of blood. V gene TRBV29-1 combines with J gene TRBJ2-7, with TRBD1 identical over 8 bases. The CDR3 bases are TGCAGCGGGTGGACAGGGATCGAGCAGTACTTC. Amino acid sequence: CSGWTGIEQYF.